The 18 T cell receptor beta chains reported below all come from one sample, sequenced in a study of T-cell memory formation after mild COVID-19. TCRdb reprocessed the 5' RACE reads with MiXCR, giving one entry per CDR3 protein. The sample lists 140,000 or so distinct CDR3 sequences, around 5.8% occurring once. Sequenced input: PBMCs or a T cell subset sorted from them (not recorded which). These receptors originate from an adult woman who had mild COVID-19 (a few samples of this study predate the infection). Cell type and time point are not known.

This clonotype was recorded at least ten times. The chain employs TRBV4-3 and TRBJ1-1; D gene ambiguous. CDR3 size: 13 residues. The V gene's germline CDR1 is LGHNA and CDR2 YSLEER. Trimming took off 2 bases at V and 11 bases at J, with 15 bases between the two ends. In DNA, the CDR3 is TGCGCCAGCAGCCAAACGCCTCGGGATGTGGCTTTCTTT. Translated: CASSQTPRDVAFF.

In this sample, this clonotype turned up many times. This chain uses TRBV18 with TRBJ1-1; D is unresolved. V lost 4 bases, J lost 3 bases, and 24 bases lay in between. Germline CDR1 reads KGHSH; CDR2 reads LQKENI. This CDR3 has 18 amino acids. This chain's CDR3 is CASSQGRTARYGDTEAFF. CDR3 coding DNA: TGTGCCAGCTCACAGGGCAGGACCGCTAGATACGGGGACACTGAAGCTTTCTTT.

V usage is TRBV4-1 and J usage is TRBJ1-2; D may be TRBD1 (5 bases). CDR1 is MGHRA and CDR2 is YSYEKL in the germline V gene. The V and J ends lost 0 bases and 4 bases respectively, with 18 bases between them. The CDR3 is 17 amino acids. The CDR3 protein is CASSQEFSPTEGYGYTF. CDR3 sequence (DNA): TGCGCCAGCAGCCAAGAATTTTCCCCGACAGAGGGCTATGGCTACACCTTC.

This clonotype was observed a few times. The gene calls are TRBV7-9 and TRBJ1-6; weak D call: TRBD1 (5 bases). Germline V gene sequence: CDR1 SEHNR, CDR2 FQNEAQ (reference sequence). V gave up 6 bases and J gave up 10 bases, with 16 bases separating them. The CDR3 contains 14 residues. The CDR3: CASSRGQGQSPLHF. CDR3 sequence (DNA): TGTGCCAGCAGTCGGGGTCAAGGACAATCACCCCTCCACTTT. Variable domain in full (rest from reference TRBV7-9 and TRBJ1-6): DTGVSQNPRHKITKRGQNVTFRCDPISEHNRLYWYRQTLGQGPEFLTYFQNEAQLEKSRLLSDRFSAERPKGSFSTLEIQRTEQGDSAMYLCASSRGQGQSPLHFGNGTRLTVT.

The table lists this clonotype with many counts. J is TRBJ1-3 and V is TRBV7-2; 7 nucleotides match TRBD1. The germline CDR1 and CDR2 sequences are SGHTA and FQGNSA. This CDR3 is 16 amino acids long. The ends lost 1 base at V and 0 bases at J; junction bases unmatched: 3. The CDR3 nucleotides read TGTGCCAGCAGCTTAGGGGACAGACTCTCTGGAAACACCATATATTTT. This encodes CASSLGDRLSGNTIYF.

This clonotype has a count of ten or more. The CDR3 DNA reads as TGCAGTGCTAGTCGGGGATTGAACACTGAAGCTTTCTTT. This gives the protein CSASRGLNTEAFF. The genes are TRBV20-1 and TRBJ1-1, with D unresolved. CDR3 length equals 13 residues. Germline V gives CDR1 DFQATT, CDR2 SNEGSKA (reference sequence). Trimming removed 3 bases at V and 0 bases at J, with 8 bases between.

This clonotype was seen repeatedly, ten times or more. CDR3 in amino acids: CASSLEAGARDYEQYF. CDR3 in DNA: TGCGCCAGCAGCTTGGAAGCGGGGGCCCGTGACTACGAGCAGTACTTC. The chain couples TRBV5-1 to TRBJ2-7; 8 bases align to TRBD2. Losses at the gene ends were 0 bases for V and 3 bases for J; bases not matched to a gene: 8. The CDR3 loop spans 16 amino acids. CDR1 SGHRS and CDR2 YFSETQ come from the germline V gene.

The rearrangement joins TRBV7-9 to TRBJ1-2, with D perhaps matching TRBD1 (5 bases). Trimming stripped 1 base from V and 7 bases from J, with 13 bases between. Looked up from germline, CDR1 is SEHNR and CDR2 is FQNEAQ (reference sequence). This CDR3 comprises 14 residues. The CDR3 region is CASSLVGQGSGYTF. The CDR3 DNA follows: TGTGCCAGCAGCTTAGTCGGCCAGGGTTCTGGCTACACCTTC. Full variable domain (rest looked up from reference TRBV7-9 and TRBJ1-2): DTGVSQNPRHKITKRGQNVTFRCDPISEHNRLYWYRQTLGQGPEFLTYFQNEAQLEKSRLLSDRFSAERPKGSFSTLEIQRTEQGDSAMYLCASSLVGQGSGYTFGSGTRLTVV.

This clonotype was picked up many times. The chain links TRBV5-6 to TRBJ2-2; 8 bases fit TRBD1. This CDR3 has 13 amino acids. Germline lookup yields CDR1 SGHDT and CDR2 YYEEEE. After removal of 7 bases from V and 3 bases from J, the junction contained 2 bases not matched to a gene. The CDR3 region is CASGQGYTGELFF. The CDR3 nucleotides are TGTGCCAGCGGACAGGGTTACACCGGGGAGCTGTTTTTT.

Ten or more counts support this clonotype. V usage is TRBV5-4 and J usage is TRBJ2-7, with a weak D call TRBD1 (7 bases). The CDR3 is 16 amino acids. Per the germline V gene, CDR1 is SGHNT and CDR2 is YYREEE (reference sequence). V lost 0 bases and J 4 bases, leaving 17 bases between the germline ends. Here the CDR3 reads CASSLVGGGGSYEQYF. The DNA of the CDR3 is TGTGCCAGCAGCTTGGTGGGTGGAGGGGGCTCATACGAGCAGTACTTC.

This clonotype was counted between two and nine times. The rearrangement joins TRBV29-1 to TRBJ2-7, with D perhaps matching TRBD2 (5 bases). In germline, CDR1 is SQVTM, CDR2 ANQGSEA. The CDR3 contains 11 residues. Trimming shortened V by 3 bases and J by 5 bases, and 8 bases separated the two germline ends. The CDR3 loop reads CSVDFGDEQYF. The CDR3 DNA reads TGCAGCGTTGATTTCGGGGACGAGCAGTACTTC.

This clonotype was observed at least ten times. This chain links TRBV20-1 with TRBJ2-1; 8 nucleotides line up with TRBD2. V was pared by 1 base and J by 7 bases, with 6 bases of the junction left unmatched. This CDR3 has 14 amino acids. The germline V gene has CDR1 DFQATT and CDR2 SNEGSKA (reference sequence). In DNA, the CDR3 is TGCAGTGCTAGAGCGGGGGGGCACGGTAATGAGCAGTTCTTC. It specifies CSARAGGHGNEQFF.

The chain has TRBV9 and TRBJ2-7; 7 nucleotides agree with TRBD1. J was trimmed by 0 bases and V by 0 bases; bases with no gene match: 3. CDR1 and CDR2 (germline): SGDLS, YYNGEE. There are 15 residues in the CDR3. Here the CDR3 DNA reads TGTGCCAGCAGCGTAGGGGGACAGAACTCCTACGAGCAGTACTTC. Protein product: CASSVGGQNSYEQYF.

The rearrangement uses TRBV9 and TRBJ2-1, with D unresolved. Trimming pared 0 bases from V and 5 bases from J, leaving 9 bases between. The germline CDR1 and CDR2 sequences are SGDLS and YYNGEE. The CDR3 consists of 14 residues. The DNA for the CDR3 is TGTGCCAGCAGCGTAGCTAGTGAAGACAATGAGCAGTTCTTC. Residues: CASSVASEDNEQFF.

The chain uses TRBV24-1 and TRBJ2-5; D might be TRBD2 (5 bases). This CDR3 is 14 amino acids long. Germline CDR1 and CDR2: KGHDR and SFDVKD. Trimming left V 4 bases short and J 7 bases short, with 15 bases between. CDR3 bases: TGTGCCACCAGTGAACCTGCCCTTGCGGGGACCCAGTACTTC. As protein: CATSEPALAGTQYF.

This clonotype has a count of ten or more. The chain joins TRBV12-3 or TRBV12-4 to TRBJ2-7, with D possibly matching TRBD2 (6 bases). V was trimmed by 4 bases and J by 3 bases, leaving 16 bases between them. The CDR3 runs 15 residues. The CDR3 bases are TGTGCCAGCAGTTCGGGATCCGGCGGGATCTACGAGCAGTACTTC. Translation gives CASSSGSGGIYEQYF.

This clonotype showed up just a few times. The chain uses TRBV5-1 and TRBJ1-4; TRBD1 agrees at 7 bases. Germline V CDR1 and CDR2: SGHRS, YFSETQ. V trimming: 7 bases; J trimming: 4 bases; junction bases outside the gene matches: 10. CDR3 length equals 15 residues. The chain's CDR3 is CASSRQGDRNEKLFF. CDR3 in DNA: TGCGCCAGCTCTAGACAGGGCGACCGTAATGAAAAACTGTTTTTT.

This clonotype occurred many times. This chain joins TRBV7-2 and TRBJ2-1, with TRBD2 identical over 9 bases. Germline V gene sequence: CDR1 SGHTA, CDR2 FQGNSA. The V segment lost 4 bases and the J segment 7 bases; nucleotides outside the gene matches: 11. The CDR3 spans 16 residues. CDR3 amino acids: CASSSRAGGRVNEQFF. CDR3 DNA sequence: TGTGCCAGCAGCTCCCGAGCGGGAGGCCGGGTAAATGAGCAGTTCTTC.